Following are 26 T cell receptor beta chains from one sample sequenced in a study of blood T cell repertoires in COVID-19. Here immunoSEQ multiplex PCR was the method, and the copy in TCRdb shows in-frame clones only, minus some. The table shows about 250,000 clones, with around 82% occurring only once. Sequencing was performed on peripheral blood. The receptors shown here come from a person between 65 and 79 years old with COVID-19, enrolled during active disease.

The chain joins TRBV10-3 to TRBJ1-1; D call uncertain. The V gene's germline CDR1 is ENHRY and CDR2 SYGVKD. V dropped 5 bases and J dropped 6 bases, with 13 bases sitting between them. The CDR3 length is 13 residues. The CDR3 loop reads CAISTLDSAEAFF. The CDR3, as DNA: TGTGCCATCAGTACTCTAGACTCGGCTGAAGCTTTCTTT.

The genes are TRBV28 and TRBJ1-1, with TRBD1 matching 10 bases. The germline CDR1 and CDR2 sequences are MDHEN and SYDVKM. The CDR3 has 14 amino acids. With V trimmed by 6 bases and J by 5 bases, 6 bases remained unmatched. In nucleotides, the CDR3 is TGTGCCAGCAGCCTGACAGGGGGCTGGACTGAAGCTTTCTTT. Translation gives CASSLTGGWTEAFF.

This clone was picked up one time. The CDR3 spells CASSTPSANYGYTF. CDR3 nucleotide sequence: TGTGCCAGCAGTACACCCTCAGCTAACTATGGCTACACCTTC. The rearrangement uses TRBV28 and TRBJ1-2; D remains unclear. With 5 bases removed from V and 0 bases from J, the gap between germline ends came to 10 bases. CDR3 size: 14 residues. Germline CDR1 MDHEN, CDR2 SYDVKM.

The chain links TRBV7-3 to TRBJ2-1; TRBD2 matches at 8 bases. The CDR3 contains 14 residues. Trimming cost V 3 bases and J 2 bases; bases outside gene matches: 0. Germline values: CDR1 SGHTA, CDR2 FQGTGA. The CDR3 region has the DNA TGTGCCAGCAGCTTTAGCGGGGCCTACAATGAGCAGTTCTTC. Residues: CASSFSGAYNEQFF.

V and J are TRBV11-2 and TRBJ1-2, with a tentative D call TRBD1 (5 bases). The CDR3 contains 13 residues. V lost 1 base and J lost 8, with 11 bases in between. From germline, CDR1 is SGHAT and CDR2 FQNNGV. This chain's CDR3 is CASSLAGGGGYTF. As DNA, the CDR3 is TGTGCCAGCAGCTTAGCCGGGGGAGGAGGCTACACCTTC. The whole variable domain, filled in from reference TRBV11-2 and TRBJ1-2, reads EAGVAQSPRYKIIEKRQSVAFWCNPISGHATLYWYQQILGQGPKLLIQFQNNGVVDDSQLPKDRFSAERLKGVDSTLKIQPAKLEDSAVYLCASSLAGGGGYTFGSGTRLTVV.

This chain joins TRBV27 and TRBJ1-5; 10 positions match TRBD1. After removal of 2 bases from V and 5 bases from J, the junction contained 3 bases not matched to a gene. Germline V gives CDR1 MNHEY, CDR2 SMNVEV (reference sequence). The CDR3 runs 15 residues. The CDR3 nucleotides are TGTGCCAGCAGTTTAGGGGGACAGGGGCATCAGCCCCAGCATTTT. Amino acids: CASSLGGQGHQPQHF.

The chain links TRBV4-1 to TRBJ1-1; perhaps TRBD1 as D (5 bases). Trimming pared 3 bases from V and 3 bases from J, leaving 14 bases between. This CDR3 comprises 15 residues. Looked up from germline, CDR1 is MGHRA and CDR2 is YSYEKL. CDR3 residues: CASSQFERGDTEAFF. CDR3 bases: TGCGCCAGCAGCCAGTTCGAAAGGGGTGACACTGAAGCTTTCTTT.

This clone was seen a few times. The V gene is TRBV19, the J gene TRBJ1-2; 9 bases fit TRBD1. V gave up 4 bases and J gave up 0 bases; unmatched junction bases: 12. Germline V gene sequence: CDR1 LNHDA, CDR2 SQIVND (reference sequence). The CDR3 is made up of 18 amino acids. CDR3 loop: CASSSYRGTGSPNYGYTF. The CDR3 DNA follows: TGTGCCAGTAGTAGCTATCGCGGGACAGGGTCTCCTAACTATGGCTACACCTTC. The full variable domain, rest sourced from reference TRBV19 and TRBJ1-2, is DGGITQSPKYLFRKEGQNVTLSCEQNLNHDAMYWYRQDPGQGLRLIYYSQIVNDFQKGDIAEGYSVSREKKESFPLTVTSAQKNPTAFYLCASSSYRGTGSPNYGYTFGSGTRLTVV.

This rearrangement joins TRBV5-1 to TRBJ2-7, with 11 bases matching TRBD2. This CDR3 region has 16 residues. V lost 2 bases, J lost 6 bases, and 10 bases stayed unmatched. Germline loops: CDR1 SGHRS, CDR2 YFSETQ. The DNA for the CDR3 is TGCGCCAGCAGCTTCGCCGGGACTAGCGGTCGGAGCGAGCAGTACTTC. Translated: CASSFAGTSGRSEQYF. Using reference TRBV5-1 and TRBJ2-7 for the parts outside the CDR3, the full variable domain is KAGVTQTPRYLIKTRGQQVTLSCSPISGHRSVSWYQQTPGQGLQFLFEYFSETQRNKGNFPGRFSGRQFSNSRSEMNVSTLELGDSALYLCASSFAGTSGRSEQYFGPGTRLTVT.

This chain connects TRBV5-1 to TRBJ1-2; the match to TRBD1 covers 10 bases. The germline V gene has CDR1 SGHRS and CDR2 YFSETQ. The CDR3 sequence is 15 residues long. Trimming removed 4 bases from V and 7 bases from J; junction bases left unmatched: 10. CDR3 amino acids: CASSPRQGAVGGYTF. Written as DNA, the CDR3 is TGCGCCAGCAGCCCTCGACAGGGGGCGGTGGGTGGCTACACCTTC.

This clone was seen a few times. The chain has TRBV7-2 and TRBJ2-7; TRBD1 matches 7 bases. The CDR3 contains 15 residues. Germline assignment: CDR1 SGHTA and CDR2 FQGNSA. Unmatched junction bases numbered 12, after V lost 5 bases and J lost 5 bases. The CDR3 region has the DNA TGTGCCAGCAGCGTCCCCCAGGGGGTGTTCAACGAGCAGTACTTC. It codes for CASSVPQGVFNEQYF.

The V call is TRBV30, the J call TRBJ1-1; the match to TRBD1 covers 7 bases. V dropped 2 bases and J dropped 3; count of bases not matched to a gene: 30. Germline CDR1 is GTSNPN and CDR2 is SVGIG (reference sequence). The CDR3 sequence is 22 residues long. The CDR3 nucleotides are TGTGCCTGGAGTAACAAGGTAGGGACAGAAAAAGCTCCCTCCAATGAGGACACTGAAGCTTTCTTT. Translated, it gives CAWSNKVGTEKAPSNEDTEAFF.

The genes are TRBV5-8 and TRBJ2-5; tentatively, D is TRBD1 (6 bases). The length of the CDR3 is 15 residues. The V end was cut by 4 bases, the J end by 5 bases, with 18 bases between. CDR1 is SGHTS, CDR2 YDEGEE, per germline. CDR3 residues: CASSHRDAGRETQYF. The CDR3 coding sequence is TGTGCCAGCAGCCACAGGGACGCCGGTCGGGAGACCCAGTACTTC.

V and J are TRBV7-9 and TRBJ2-1, with D possibly matching TRBD1 (6 bases). CDR1 SEHNR and CDR2 FQNEAQ come from the germline V gene (reference sequence). The CDR3 is 14 amino acids. The V end was cut by 2 bases, the J end by 9 bases, with 14 bases between. The CDR3 loop is CASSLRPPGAEQFF. The CDR3 DNA is TGTGCCAGCAGCTTAAGGCCTCCAGGGGCTGAGCAGTTCTTC.

This chain connects TRBV28 to TRBJ2-3; TRBD1 might be the D (6 bases). CDR1 MDHEN and CDR2 SYDVKM come from the germline V gene. The CDR3 loop spans 17 amino acids. V dropped 2 bases and J dropped 2 bases, with 17 bases sitting between them. In DNA form, the CDR3 reads TGTGCCAGCAGTTTACCTTTGGGGGCCGCCCACACAGATACGCAGTATTTT. Its translation: CASSLPLGAAHTDTQYF.

The chain has TRBV10-2 and TRBJ1-5; 7 positions match TRBD1. Germline-derived CDR1 and CDR2 are WSHSY and SAAADI. CDR3 length: 13 amino acids. Trimming at V came to 5 bases and at J to 5 bases, leaving 3 bases not matched to a gene. Written as DNA, the CDR3 is TGCGCCAGCAGTTCAGGGGGTGATCAGCCCCAGCATTTT. Translated, it gives CASSSGGDQPQHF.

J is TRBJ1-2 and V is TRBV5-1, with TRBD1 matching 7 bases. The germline V gene encodes CDR1 SGHRS and CDR2 YFSETQ. CDR3 length equals 14 residues. V lost 4 bases to trimming and J lost 0 bases; unmatched junction nucleotides: 3. The CDR3 region is CASSPGTANYGYTF. The CDR3 DNA sequence: TGCGCCAGCAGCCCCGGGACAGCTAACTATGGCTACACCTTC.

By share, this clone ranks as medium-sized. J is TRBJ2-5 and V is TRBV6-5, with a tentative D call TRBD1 (6 bases). V gave up 2 bases and J gave up 0 bases, with 7 bases separating them. The CDR3 consists of 14 residues. Germline values: CDR1 MNHEY, CDR2 SVGAGI. The CDR3 reads CASSYGQNQETQYF. CDR3 coding DNA: TGTGCCAGCAGTTACGGACAGAACCAAGAGACCCAGTACTTC.

The chain is built from TRBV3-1 (or the pseudogene TRBV3-2) and TRBJ1-2, with D possibly being TRBD1 (5 bases). The CDR3 extends over 15 amino acids. CDR1 LGHDT and CDR2 YNNKEL come from the germline V gene (reference sequence). V lost 0 bases, J lost 8 bases, and 16 bases lay in between. The CDR3 region has the DNA TGTGCCAGCAGCCAAGATGTGGGGCCGGGTTCCGGCTACACCTTC. Translated, it gives CASSQDVGPGSGYTF.

The genes are TRBV5-1 and TRBJ2-1; 11 nucleotides match TRBD2. J gave up 5 bases and V 0 bases, and 13 bases lay outside the gene matches. The CDR3 has 19 amino acids. The V gene's germline CDR1 is SGHRS and CDR2 YFSETQ. CDR3 residues: CASSLAKLAGGPGNNEQFF. CDR3 DNA: TGCGCCAGCAGCTTGGCCAAATTAGCGGGGGGGCCTGGTAACAATGAGCAGTTCTTC.

The rearrangement uses TRBV5-6 and TRBJ2-3, with D maybe TRBD1 (6 bases). CDR1 and CDR2 from the germline V gene are SGHDT and YYEEEE. Trimming stripped 0 bases from V and 2 bases from J, with 13 bases between. CDR3 size: 16 residues. CDR3 DNA sequence: TGTGCCAGCAGCTTGGCCCGGACAGTTCTCACAGATACGCAGTATTTT. Translated: CASSLARTVLTDTQYF.

This clone was seen once. The V gene is TRBV6-2 or TRBV6-3, the J gene TRBJ2-5; D is undetermined. V was trimmed by 4 bases and J by 5 bases, leaving 5 bases between them. The germline V gene has CDR1 MNHEY and CDR2 SVGEGT. There are 11 residues in the CDR3. The CDR3 loop reads CASSFPETQYF. CDR3 nucleotide sequence: TGTGCCAGCAGTTTTCCGGAGACCCAGTACTTC.

The V and J genes are TRBV28 and TRBJ1-1; D call uncertain. The CDR3 sequence is 13 residues long. V lost 7 bases and J 2 bases, leaving 11 bases between the germline ends. Germline V lookup: CDR1 MDHEN, CDR2 SYDVKM. CDR3 sequence (DNA): TGTGCCAGCAATCAGAGGGCAAACACTGAAGCTTTCTTT. Its translation is CASNQRANTEAFF.

This sequence joins TRBV10-3 and TRBJ1-3; D may be TRBD1 (6 bases). From germline, CDR1 is ENHRY and CDR2 SYGVKD. V was cut by 5 bases and J by 4 bases, with 21 bases left in between. This CDR3 comprises 17 residues. CDR3 DNA sequence: TGTGCCATCAGTCCAGCCCCCGGGACAAGGGAAGGAAACACCATATATTTT. It translates to CAISPAPGTREGNTIYF.

This clone has only one observation. The CDR3 sequence: CASSLAPENGNTIYF. Here the CDR3 DNA reads TGTGCCAGCAGCTTAGCGCCCGAGAACGGAAACACCATATATTTT. This sequence joins TRBV7-2 and TRBJ1-3; D is uncertain. Deletions cut 0 bases from V and 4 bases from J, with 10 bases between. CDR3 length: 15 amino acids. In germline, CDR1 is SGHTA, CDR2 FQGNSA.

The chain couples TRBV2 to TRBJ2-3; no reliable D call. CDR1 is SNHLY, CDR2 FYNNEI, per germline. Trimming took 1 base from V and 6 from J, leaving 17 bases between them. The CDR3 runs 16 residues. CDR3 in amino acids: CASSEGVWLVSDTQYF. The CDR3 region has the DNA TGTGCCAGCAGTGAAGGCGTTTGGCTAGTTTCCGATACGCAGTATTTT.